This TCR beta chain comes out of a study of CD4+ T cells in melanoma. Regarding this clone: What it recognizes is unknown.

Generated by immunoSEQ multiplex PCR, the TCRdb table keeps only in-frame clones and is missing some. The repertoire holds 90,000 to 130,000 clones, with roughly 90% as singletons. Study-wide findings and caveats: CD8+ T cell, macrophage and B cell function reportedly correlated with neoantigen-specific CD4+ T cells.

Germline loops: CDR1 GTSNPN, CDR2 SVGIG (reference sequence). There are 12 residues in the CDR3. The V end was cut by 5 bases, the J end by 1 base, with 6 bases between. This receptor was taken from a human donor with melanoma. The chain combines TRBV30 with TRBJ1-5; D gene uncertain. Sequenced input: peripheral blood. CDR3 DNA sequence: TGTGCCTGGTCCGACAGCAATCAGCCCCAGCATTTT. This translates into CAWSDSNQPQHF.